This T cell receptor (beta chain) appears in the sequencing data of a study of blood T cells in healthy people across ages. V dropped 6 bases and J dropped 4 bases, with 12 bases sitting between them. The CDR3 has 14 residues. CDR1 is SEHNR and CDR2 is FQNEAQ in the germline V gene (reference sequence). The use of a sample-barcoded 5' primer and a J-beta primer mix characterized a second PCR of about 6 to 12 cycles. Tagging of each cDNA molecule was performed by a template-switch adaptor with 12 random nucleotides. Per-sample output comprised a minimum of 3 million paired-end reads containing CDR3. TCRdb itself ran the 5' RACE reads through MiXCR, one entry per CDR3 protein. The table has 850,000 to 1,000,000 distinct CDR3 sequences, approximately 49% seen once. Isolation recovered at least 7 million PBMCs from every sample.

The specimen sequenced was blood. The TCR comes from a man aged 30-40 years in good health. The chain employs TRBV7-9 and TRBJ1-4, with D hard to call. Written as DNA, the CDR3 is TGTGCCAGCAGGCCGCCGGGAGTTAATGAAAAACTGTTTTTT. Amino acid sequence: CASRPPGVNEKLFF.